The entry below describes one T cell receptor beta chain. These data originate in a study of Graves' ophthalmopathy and Graves' hyperthyroidism. Investigators amplified TCR beta CDR3 regions from RNA transcripts. HTBI primers were employed in first-round RT-PCR, then a second-round multiplex PCR followed. TCRdb recomputed calls from the multiplex PCR reads with MiXCR, one row per CDR3 protein. The sample holds around 1.1 million distinct CDR3 sequences; 35% to 40% are singletons and the top ten take 11%. Patients with other autoimmune diseases, uncontrolled infections, pregnancy or lactation were excluded. Sequenced input: peripheral blood or thyroid tissue (not recorded which). This sequence originates from an adult man with Graves' hyperthyroidism.

CDR3 loop: CASSYSFGVTDTQYF. The CDR3 DNA is TGTGCCAGCAGTTACTCGTTTGGGGTCACAGATACGCAGTATTTT. The chain recombines TRBV6-6 with TRBJ2-3; D not resolved. The V gene's germline CDR1 is MNHNY and CDR2 SVGAGI (reference sequence). There are 15 residues in the CDR3. V lost 0 bases, J lost 2 bases, and 9 bases lay in between.